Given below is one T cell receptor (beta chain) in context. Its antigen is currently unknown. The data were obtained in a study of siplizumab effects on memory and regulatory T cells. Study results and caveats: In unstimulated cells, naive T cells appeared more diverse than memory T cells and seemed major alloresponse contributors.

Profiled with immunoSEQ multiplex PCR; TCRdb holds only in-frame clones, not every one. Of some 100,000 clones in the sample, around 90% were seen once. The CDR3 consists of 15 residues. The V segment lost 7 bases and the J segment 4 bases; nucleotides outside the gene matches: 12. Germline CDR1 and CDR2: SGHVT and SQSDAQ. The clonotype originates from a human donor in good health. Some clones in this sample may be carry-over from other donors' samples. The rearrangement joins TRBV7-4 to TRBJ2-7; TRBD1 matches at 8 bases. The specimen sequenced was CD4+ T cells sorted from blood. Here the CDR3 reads CASIPGQGDAYEQYF. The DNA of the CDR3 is TGTGCCAGCATCCCCGGACAGGGTGACGCGTACGAGCAGTACTTC.